This record looks at one TCR beta chain sequence and its context. Its antigen remains unidentified. This entry comes from a study of cytomegalovirus exposure and HLA in healthy donors. Study outcomes and limitations: In an earlier analysis, about 87% or about 30%: the productive usage of most TCR beta V segments.

All the people who gave samples were healthy bone marrow donors. Vbeta (60) and Jbeta (13) primers were used in the PCR. Assay used: immunoSEQ multiplex PCR; TCRdb lists only in-frame clones, some missing. This sample yields 100,000 to 150,000 clones, of which 74% are seen a single time; around a tenth belongs to the top ten. With 2 bases removed from V and 9 bases from J, the gap between germline ends came to 15 bases. CDR1 and CDR2 from the germline V gene are SGHDT and YYEEEE. CDR3 length: 15 residues. This receptor was identified in a woman between 45 and 60 years old in good health and CMV-seropositive. Material for sequencing was PBMCs. The V and J genes are TRBV5-6 and TRBJ1-6; a weak D match, TRBD1 (6 bases). This CDR3 is CASSFVTGISSPLHF. The CDR3 coding sequence is TGTGCCAGCAGCTTCGTTACAGGGATTTCTTCACCCCTCCACTTT.